This TCR beta chain was obtained from a study of shared clonotypes between healthy human individuals. The CDR3 runs to 14 residues. The V end was cut by 8 bases, the J end by 4 bases, with 17 bases between. Germline CDR1 reads MNHEY; CDR2 reads SMNVEV (reference sequence). The deep-level immunoSEQ assay was used. Only in-frame clones appear in the TCRdb table, and some are missing; sequencing was by immunoSEQ multiplex PCR. Of 300,000 to 400,000 clones detected, more than 60% appear once; the ten largest clones hold over 9.5%. The TCR sequence derives from a man aged 25 to 40 in good health. Material: memory CD4+ T cells sorted from blood. Subset described: CD45RA-negative fraction. The chain combines TRBV27 with TRBJ2-5, with D tentatively TRBD2 (5 bases). CDR3 DNA: TGTGCCAGCGCCCCACTAGGGCCTCGAGAGACCCAGTACTTC. Translation gives CASAPLGPRETQYF.